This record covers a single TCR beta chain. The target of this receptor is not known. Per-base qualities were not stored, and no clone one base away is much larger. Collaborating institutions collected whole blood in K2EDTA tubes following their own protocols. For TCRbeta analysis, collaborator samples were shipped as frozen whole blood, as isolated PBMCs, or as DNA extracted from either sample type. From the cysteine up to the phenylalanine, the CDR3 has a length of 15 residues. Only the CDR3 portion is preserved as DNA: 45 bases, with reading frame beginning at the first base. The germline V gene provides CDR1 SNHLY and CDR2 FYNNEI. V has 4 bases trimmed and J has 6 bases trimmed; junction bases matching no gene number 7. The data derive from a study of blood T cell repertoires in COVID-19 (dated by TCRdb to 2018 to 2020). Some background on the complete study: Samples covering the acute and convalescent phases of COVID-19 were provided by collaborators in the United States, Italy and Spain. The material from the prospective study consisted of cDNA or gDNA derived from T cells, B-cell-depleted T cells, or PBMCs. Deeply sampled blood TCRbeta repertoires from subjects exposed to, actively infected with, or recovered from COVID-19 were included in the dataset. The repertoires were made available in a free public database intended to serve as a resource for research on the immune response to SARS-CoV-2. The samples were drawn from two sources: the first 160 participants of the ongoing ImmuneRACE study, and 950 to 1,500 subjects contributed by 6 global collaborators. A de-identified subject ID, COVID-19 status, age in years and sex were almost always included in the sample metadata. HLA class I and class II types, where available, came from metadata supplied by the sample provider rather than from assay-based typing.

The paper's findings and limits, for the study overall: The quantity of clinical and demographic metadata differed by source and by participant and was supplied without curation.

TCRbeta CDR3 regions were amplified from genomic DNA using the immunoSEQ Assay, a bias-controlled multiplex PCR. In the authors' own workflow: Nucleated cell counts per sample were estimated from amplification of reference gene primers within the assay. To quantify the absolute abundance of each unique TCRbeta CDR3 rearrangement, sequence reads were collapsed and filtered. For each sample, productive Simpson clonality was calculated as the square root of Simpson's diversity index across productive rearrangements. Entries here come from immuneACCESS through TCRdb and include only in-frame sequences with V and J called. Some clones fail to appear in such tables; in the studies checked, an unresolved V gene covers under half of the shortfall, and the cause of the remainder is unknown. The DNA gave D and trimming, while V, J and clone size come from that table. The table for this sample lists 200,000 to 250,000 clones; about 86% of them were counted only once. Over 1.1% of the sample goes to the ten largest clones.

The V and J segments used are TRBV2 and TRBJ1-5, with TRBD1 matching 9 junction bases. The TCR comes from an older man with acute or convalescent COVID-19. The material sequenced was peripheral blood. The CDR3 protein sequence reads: CASSALGQGSQPQHF. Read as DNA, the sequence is TGTGCCAGCAGTGCCCTGGGACAGGGTAGTCAGCCCCAGCATTTT.